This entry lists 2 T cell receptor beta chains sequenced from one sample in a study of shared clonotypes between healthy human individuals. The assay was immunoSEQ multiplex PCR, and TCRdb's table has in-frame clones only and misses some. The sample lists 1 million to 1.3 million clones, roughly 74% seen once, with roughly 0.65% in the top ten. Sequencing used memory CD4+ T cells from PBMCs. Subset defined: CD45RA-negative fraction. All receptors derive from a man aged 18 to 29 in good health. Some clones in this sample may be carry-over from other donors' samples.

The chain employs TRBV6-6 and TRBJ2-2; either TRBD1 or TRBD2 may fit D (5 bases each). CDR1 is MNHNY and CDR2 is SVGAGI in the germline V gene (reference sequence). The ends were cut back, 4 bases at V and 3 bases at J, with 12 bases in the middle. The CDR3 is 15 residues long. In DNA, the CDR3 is TGTGCCAGCAGTTGGGACCGGGCGGACACCGGGGAGCTGTTTTTT. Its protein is CASSWDRADTGELFF.

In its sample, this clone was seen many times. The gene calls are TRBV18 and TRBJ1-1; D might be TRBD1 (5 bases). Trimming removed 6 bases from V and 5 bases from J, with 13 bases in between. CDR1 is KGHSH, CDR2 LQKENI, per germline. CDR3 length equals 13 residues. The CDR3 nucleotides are TGTGCCAGCTCCGGATCACGGGGGACTGAAGCTTTCTTT. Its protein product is CASSGSRGTEAFF.